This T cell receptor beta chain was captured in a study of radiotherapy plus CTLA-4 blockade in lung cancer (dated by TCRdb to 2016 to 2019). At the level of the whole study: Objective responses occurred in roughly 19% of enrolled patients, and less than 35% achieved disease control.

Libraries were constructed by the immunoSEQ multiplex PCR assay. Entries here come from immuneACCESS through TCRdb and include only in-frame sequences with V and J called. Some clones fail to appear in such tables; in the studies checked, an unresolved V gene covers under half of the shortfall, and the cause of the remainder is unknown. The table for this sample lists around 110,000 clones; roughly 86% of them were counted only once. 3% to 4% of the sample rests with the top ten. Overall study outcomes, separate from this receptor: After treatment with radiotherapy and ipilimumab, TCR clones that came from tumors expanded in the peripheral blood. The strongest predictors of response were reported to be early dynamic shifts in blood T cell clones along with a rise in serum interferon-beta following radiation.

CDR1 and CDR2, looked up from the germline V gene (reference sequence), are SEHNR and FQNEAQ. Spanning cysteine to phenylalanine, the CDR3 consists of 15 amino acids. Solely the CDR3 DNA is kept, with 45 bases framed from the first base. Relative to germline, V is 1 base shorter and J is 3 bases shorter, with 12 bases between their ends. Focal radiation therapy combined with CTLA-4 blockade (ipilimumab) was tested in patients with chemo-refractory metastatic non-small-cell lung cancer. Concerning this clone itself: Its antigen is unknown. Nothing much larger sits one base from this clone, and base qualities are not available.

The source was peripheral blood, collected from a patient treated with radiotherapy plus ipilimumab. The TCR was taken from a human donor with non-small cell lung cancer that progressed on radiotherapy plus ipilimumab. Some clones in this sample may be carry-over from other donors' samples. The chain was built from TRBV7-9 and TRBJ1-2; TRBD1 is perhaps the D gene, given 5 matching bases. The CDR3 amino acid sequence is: CASSLVGRDYYGYTF. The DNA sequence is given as TGTGCCAGCAGCTTAGTCGGCAGGGATTACTATGGCTACACCTTC.